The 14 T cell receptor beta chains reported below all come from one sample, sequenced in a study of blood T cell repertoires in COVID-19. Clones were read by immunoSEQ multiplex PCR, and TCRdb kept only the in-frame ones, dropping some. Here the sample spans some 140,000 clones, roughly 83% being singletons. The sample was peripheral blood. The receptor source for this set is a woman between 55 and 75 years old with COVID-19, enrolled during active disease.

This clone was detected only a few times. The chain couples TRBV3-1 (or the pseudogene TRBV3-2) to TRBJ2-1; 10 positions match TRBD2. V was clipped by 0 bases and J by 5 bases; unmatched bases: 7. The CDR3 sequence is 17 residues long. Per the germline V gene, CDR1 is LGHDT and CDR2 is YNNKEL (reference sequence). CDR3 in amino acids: CASSQDNALAGNNEQFF. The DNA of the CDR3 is TGTGCCAGCAGCCAAGACAATGCACTAGCGGGGAACAATGAGCAGTTCTTC.

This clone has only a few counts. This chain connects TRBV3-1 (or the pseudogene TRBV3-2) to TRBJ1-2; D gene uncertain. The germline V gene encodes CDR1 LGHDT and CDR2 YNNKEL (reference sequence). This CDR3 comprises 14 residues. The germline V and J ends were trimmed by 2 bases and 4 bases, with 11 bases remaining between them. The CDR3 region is CASSQNGGAYGYTF. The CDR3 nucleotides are TGTGCCAGCAGCCAAAACGGAGGCGCCTATGGCTACACCTTC.

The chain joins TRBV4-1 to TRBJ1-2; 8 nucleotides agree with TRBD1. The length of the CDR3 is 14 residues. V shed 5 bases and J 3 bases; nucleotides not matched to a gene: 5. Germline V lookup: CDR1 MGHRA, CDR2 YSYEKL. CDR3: CASSGQGRDYGYTF. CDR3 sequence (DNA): TGCGCCAGCAGCGGACAGGGTAGGGACTATGGCTACACCTTC.

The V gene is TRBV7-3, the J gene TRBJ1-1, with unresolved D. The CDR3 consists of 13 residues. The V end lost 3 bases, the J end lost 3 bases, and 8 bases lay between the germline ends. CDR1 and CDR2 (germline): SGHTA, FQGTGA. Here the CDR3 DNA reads TGTGCCAGCAGCTTCGGGGTAGACACTGAAGCTTTCTTT. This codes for CASSFGVDTEAFF.

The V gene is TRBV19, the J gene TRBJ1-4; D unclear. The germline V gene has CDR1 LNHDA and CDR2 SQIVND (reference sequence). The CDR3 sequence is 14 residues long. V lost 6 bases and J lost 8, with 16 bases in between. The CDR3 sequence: CASRRRQVAEKLFF. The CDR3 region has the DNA TGTGCCAGTAGGCGCCGCCAGGTCGCAGAAAAACTGTTTTTT.

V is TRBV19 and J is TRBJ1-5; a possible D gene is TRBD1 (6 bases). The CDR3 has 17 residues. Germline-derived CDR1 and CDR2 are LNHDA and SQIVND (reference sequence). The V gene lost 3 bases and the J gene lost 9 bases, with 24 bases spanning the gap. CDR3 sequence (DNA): TGTGCCAGTAGTATCAAGGGCCGGGGGGCGTCCTCCGGGCCCCAGCATTTT. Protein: CASSIKGRGASSGPQHF.

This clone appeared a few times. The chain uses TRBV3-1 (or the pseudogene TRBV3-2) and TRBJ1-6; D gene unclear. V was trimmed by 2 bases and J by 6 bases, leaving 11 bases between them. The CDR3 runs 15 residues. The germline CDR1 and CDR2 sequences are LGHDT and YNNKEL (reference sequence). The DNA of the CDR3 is TGTGCCAGCAGCCAACGGCCGGGTAGTAATTCACCCCTCCACTTT. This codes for CASSQRPGSNSPLHF.

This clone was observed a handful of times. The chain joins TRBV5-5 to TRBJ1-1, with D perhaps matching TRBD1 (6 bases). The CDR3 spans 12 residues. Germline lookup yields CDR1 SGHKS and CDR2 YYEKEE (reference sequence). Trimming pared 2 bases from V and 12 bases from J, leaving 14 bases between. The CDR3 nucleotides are TGTGCCAGCAGCTTATCCGAGTGGGACACTTTCTTT. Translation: CASSLSEWDTFF.

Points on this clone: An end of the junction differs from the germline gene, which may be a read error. The CDR3 bases are TGCAGTGCTAGAGATCCACCCCTCCTACTCTTC. Amino acids: CSARDPPLLLF. This chain links TRBV20-1 with TRBJ2-7; D remains unclear. From germline, CDR1 is DFQATT and CDR2 SNEGSKA (reference sequence). The CDR3 is made up of 11 amino acids.

The CDR3 DNA sequence: TGCGCCAGCAGCCAAGAGGGTAGCGGCAAAAACATTCAGTACTTC. Translated: CASSQEGSGKNIQYF. The V gene is TRBV4-1, the J gene TRBJ2-4; a possible D gene is TRBD2 (6 bases). This CDR3 is built from 15 residues. Looked up from germline, CDR1 is MGHRA and CDR2 is YSYEKL. V was cut by 0 bases and J by 3 bases, with 9 bases left in between.

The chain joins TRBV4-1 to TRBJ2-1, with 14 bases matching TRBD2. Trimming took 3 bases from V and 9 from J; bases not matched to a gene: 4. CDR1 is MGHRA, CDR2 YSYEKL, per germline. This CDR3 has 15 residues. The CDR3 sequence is CASSQTSGRVFEQFF. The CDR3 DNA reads TGCGCCAGCAGCCAGACTAGCGGGAGGGTCTTTGAGCAGTTCTTC.

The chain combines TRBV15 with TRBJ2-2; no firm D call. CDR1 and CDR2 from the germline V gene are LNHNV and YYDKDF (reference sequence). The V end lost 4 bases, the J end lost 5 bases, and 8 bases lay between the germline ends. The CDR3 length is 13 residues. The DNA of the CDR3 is TGTGCCACCAGCACCCCTAGGACCGGGGAGCTGTTTTTT. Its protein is CATSTPRTGELFF.

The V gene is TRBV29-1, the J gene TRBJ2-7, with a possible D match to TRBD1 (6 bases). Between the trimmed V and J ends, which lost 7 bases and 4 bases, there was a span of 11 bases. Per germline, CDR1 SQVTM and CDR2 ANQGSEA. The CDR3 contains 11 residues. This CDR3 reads CSAGHFYEQYF. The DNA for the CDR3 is TGCAGCGCGGGACATTTTTACGAGCAGTACTTC.

Written as DNA, the CDR3 is TGTGCCAGCAGCACTGACAGGGAAATTGAAAAACTGTTTTTT. Its protein product is CASSTDREIEKLFF. The V gene is TRBV5-4, the J gene TRBJ1-4, with 7 bases aligning to TRBD1. The CDR3 consists of 14 residues. Germline assignment: CDR1 SGHNT and CDR2 YYREEE (reference sequence). V dropped 4 bases and J dropped 7; count of bases not matched to a gene: 7.